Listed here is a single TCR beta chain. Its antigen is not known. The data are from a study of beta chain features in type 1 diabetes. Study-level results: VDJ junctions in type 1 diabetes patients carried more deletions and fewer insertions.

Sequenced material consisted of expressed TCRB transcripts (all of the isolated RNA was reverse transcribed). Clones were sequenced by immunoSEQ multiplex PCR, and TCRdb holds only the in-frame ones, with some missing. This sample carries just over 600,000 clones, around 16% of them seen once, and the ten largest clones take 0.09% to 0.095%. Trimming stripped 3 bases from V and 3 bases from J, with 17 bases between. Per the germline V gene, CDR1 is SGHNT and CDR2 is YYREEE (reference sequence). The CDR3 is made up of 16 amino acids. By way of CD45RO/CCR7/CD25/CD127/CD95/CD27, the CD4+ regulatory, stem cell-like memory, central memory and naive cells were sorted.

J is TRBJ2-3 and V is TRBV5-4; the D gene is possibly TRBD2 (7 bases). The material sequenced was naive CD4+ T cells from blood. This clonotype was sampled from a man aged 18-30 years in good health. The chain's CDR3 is CASSSGGAGRTDTQYF. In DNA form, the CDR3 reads TGTGCCAGCAGCTCTGGGGGGGCCGGTAGGACAGATACGCAGTATTTT. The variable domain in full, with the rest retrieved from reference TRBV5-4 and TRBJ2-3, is ETGVTQSPTHLIKTRGQQVTLRCSSQSGHNTVSWYQQALGQGPQFIFQYYREEENGRGNFPPRFSGLQFPNYSSELNVNALELDDSALYLCASSSGGAGRTDTQYFGPGTRLTVL.